This TCR beta chain was sequenced during a study of T cells in Graves' hyperthyroidism and ophthalmopathy (dated by TCRdb to about 2019). At the level of the whole study: Peripheral blood was collected at initial diagnosis, before any treatment. TCR V-J signatures able to tell the groups apart were searched for in a discovery cohort of 90 to 100 patients, of whom fewer than 45 had Graves' ophthalmopathy and 55 to 60 had stable Graves' hyperthyroidism. For training and testing, the roughly 97 patients in the discovery cohort were randomly divided in a 7:3 ratio. Whether ophthalmopathy could be predicted prospectively was tested in an independent validation cohort made up of roughly 19 hyperthyroidism patients plus 17 patients who later progressed to ophthalmopathy. Following sampling, methimazole starting at 30 mg daily was given to hyperthyroidism patients, and high-dose intravenous methylprednisolone was given to ophthalmopathy patients. In addition, the study compared T-cell repertoires in thyroid tissue and in blood from over 5 Graves' hyperthyroidism patients. According to the paper, TCR Vbeta CDR3 sequencing was carried out on approximately 140 peripheral blood samples, which came from more than 40 ophthalmopathy, around 75 hyperthyroidism and roughly 17 progressor patients.

Stable Graves' hyperthyroidism was defined as no progression to ophthalmopathy during 18 months of follow-up. Hyperthyroidism patients were newly diagnosed, with disease duration under 2 months, and aged 18 to 65 years. Patients with uncontrolled infections, other autoimmune diseases, pregnancy or lactation were excluded. Clinical symptoms, serum thyroxine and TRAb, thyroid ultrasound, and orbital computed tomography formed the basis for the diagnoses. Ficoll-Paque density gradient centrifugation was used to isolate PBMCs from 8.5 to 10 ml of fresh peripheral blood. Total RNA was extracted using Trizol reagent, and RNA quality was assessed on an Agilent 2100 Bioanalyzer. The paper's findings and limits, for the study overall: Most expanded thyroid clonotypes (frequency above 0.001) were also found in blood, which suggests that blood repertoires may mirror thyroid immune responses. A 13 V-J signature model separated ophthalmopathy from stable hyperthyroidism, with just over 85% sensitivity and 81.08% specificity in cross-validation and 80%/75% in testing. Sample size was not statistically predetermined, and investigators were not blinded to group allocation. In validation, the model predicted progression to ophthalmopathy a median of roughly six months before onset, with roughly 70% sensitivity and roughly 77% specificity.

The germline V gene (reference sequence) supplies CDR1 DFQATT and CDR2 SNEGSKA. The cysteine opens and the phenylalanine closes a CDR3 of 12 amino acids. Of all the DNA, just the CDR3 is kept, 36 bases in frame from base 1. At the junction V is shortened by 6 bases and J by 2 bases, with 11 bases in between. There are many counts of this clonotype. Its antigen is still unknown. Base quality data are lacking; no much larger clone is found one base away. The TCR beta CDR3 regions were amplified from RNA transcripts. The TCR CDR3 was subjected to a first round of RT-PCR using the HTBI primer set and the Qiagen OneStep RT-PCR kit. Libraries were constructed in a second round of multiplex PCR, after which size selection and purification were performed. Sequencing of the libraries was done on an Illumina HiSeq2000 using paired-end 100 bp reads. The authors' analysis ran thus. Raw data were processed with SOAPnuke, discarding reads with adapters, uncalled bases, mean Phred below 15, or no exact constant-primer or identifier match. COPE v1.2.5 was used to merge high-quality paired reads, and clonotypes were defined as unique nucleotide sequences. MiTCR v1.1 was used to align clonotypes to the IMGT TRBV, TRBD and TRBJ reference segments. The analysis included only V-J combinations with a frequency above 0.0001, which together covered roughly 99% of the repertoires. The TCS score was defined as the ratio of F50 (clonal expansion) to E x V (chaos), calculated using BLOSUM62-based TCRdist between CDR3 peptides within each V-J. Welch's t-statistics and random forest reduced around 510 V-J features to about 12, which were used in a naive Bayes classifier (R e1071). The public reads were run again by TCRdb, first through fastp at Q25 and then through MiXCR, and only productive beta chains were kept. Identical CDR3 proteins give one entry, which carries the most common genes and DNA. TCRdb assigned the V and J calls; the authors' analysis was not used. For this sample there are some 620,000 distinct CDR3 sequences; around 15% appear just once. The ten largest make up about 3.8% of the sample.

This chain joins TRBV20-1 to TRBJ2-7, with no confidently assigned D gene. Sequencing was performed on blood. The sequence came from a woman aged 25-40 years with Graves' hyperthyroidism. The bases are TGCAGTGCCACGGGCCAAACCTACGAGCAGTACTTC. This yields the protein CSATGQTYEQYF.